These T cell receptor beta chains were read from a single sample in a study of blood T cell repertoires in COVID-19. Data came from immunoSEQ multiplex PCR; TCRdb stores just in-frame clones and leaves some out. The sample contains under 20,000 clones, roughly 91% of which appear only once. Input material: peripheral blood. Receptors were obtained from a human donor in a cohort sampled during active COVID-19. Both conserved end residues are part of each CDR3. D genes are given only for firm matches. Clone size, where shown, is once, few, many, or a class for clones that have expanded.

D,J,length,size,V,DNA,CDR3
TRBD1,TRBJ1-3,15,.,TRBV2,TGTGCCAGCAGTGAAACAGGGGGCTCTGGAAACACCATATATTTT,CASSETGGSGNTIYF
TRBD1,TRBJ2-1,12,once,TRBV7-9,TGTGCCAGCAGCTTACCAGGGGGTGAGCAGTTCTTC,CASSLPGGEQFF
TRBD1,TRBJ1-1,15,.,TRBV5-5,TGTGCCAGCAGCTTGGGAGGACAGGGGTTACTGGGAGCTTTCTTT,CASSLGGQGLLGAFF
.,TRBJ1-1,13,.,TRBV12-3/TRBV12-4,TGTGCCAGCAGTTTAGAGAGAGGGACTGAAGCTTTCTTT,CASSLERGTEAFF
.,TRBJ1-2,13,.,TRBV19,TGTGCCAGTAGTATTATTCAGGGGTCTGGCTACACCTTC,CASSIIQGSGYTF
.,TRBJ1-2,12,.,TRBV10-3,TGTGCCATCAGTAAAGGGGACTATGGCTACACCTTC,CAISKGDYGYTF
TRBD2,TRBJ2-5,18,.,TRBV7-8,TGTGCCAGCAGCTTTTACCTCACGACTAGCGGGAGGCAAGAGACCCAGTACTTC,CASSFYLTTSGRQETQYF
.,TRBJ1-1,13,large,TRBV7-8,TGTGCCAGCAGCAACACCGCAGGGAGGGGAGCTTTCTTT,CASSNTAGRGAFF
.,TRBJ1-2,16,.,TRBV28,TGTGCCAGCAGTTTACAGGGTAAAGGATCTAACTATGGCTACACCTTC,CASSLQGKGSNYGYTF
.,TRBJ1-5,13,.,TRBV28,TGTGCCAGCAGTTACAGGCCTTTGGAGCCCCAGCATTTT,CASSYRPLEPQHF
.,TRBJ2-3,16,.,TRBV5-4,TGTGCCAGCAGCTCCAACCGGGACTCCCTCACAGATACGCAGTATTTT,CASSSNRDSLTDTQYF
TRBD2,TRBJ2-1,19,.,TRBV4-1,TGCGCCAGCAGCCAAGGAAGGGGTAGCGGGTTCCTGAGGAGGAATGAGCAGTTCTTC,CASSQGRGSGFLRRNEQFF
.,TRBJ2-7,13,.,TRBV5-5,TGTGCCAGCAGCTTGCTCGGTGAACACGAGCAGTACTTC,CASSLLGEHEQYF
TRBD1,TRBJ2-1,13,.,TRBV2,TGTGCCAGCAGTGGGACAGGGTACAATGAGCAGTTCTTC,CASSGTGYNEQFF
.,TRBJ1-3,15,.,TRBV21-1,TGTGCCAGCCGGACAGGGGGAGGCTCTGGAAACACCATATATTTT,CASRTGGGSGNTIYF
TRBD2,TRBJ2-5,17,.,TRBV11-2,TGTGCCAGCAGCTTAAATGTCTTGGCTAGCGGGAGTGAGACCCAGTACTTC,CASSLNVLASGSETQYF
.,TRBJ1-2,14,.,TRBV19,TGTGCCAGTAGTATCCGGGTCCCAACGGAGGGCTACACCTTC,CASSIRVPTEGYTF
.,TRBJ2-3,14,.,TRBV7-3,TGTGCCAGCAGCTTGGCCAGTAGCACAGATACGCAGTATTTT,CASSLASSTDTQYF
.,TRBJ1-4,14,.,TRBV7-9,TGTGCCAGCAGCTTATCCGGGGTGGAAGAAAAACTGTTTTTT,CASSLSGVEEKLFF
TRBD2,TRBJ2-7,15,.,TRBV5-1,TGCGCCAGCAGCTTGGGCGGCGGGAGGGCCTACGAGCAGTACTTC,CASSLGGGRAYEQYF
.,TRBJ2-3,14,.,TRBV29-1,TGCAGCGTTCGGTCTAGCGTTAGCACAGATACGCAGTATTTT,CSVRSSVSTDTQYF
.,TRBJ2-1,13,.,TRBV9,TGTGCCAGCAGCGTAGGGAGTTCCAATGAGCAGTTCTTC,CASSVGSSNEQFF
.,TRBJ1-2,15,once,TRBV24-1,TGTGCCACCAGTGATTCGGACAGCTCGATGTATGGCTACACCTTC,CATSDSDSSMYGYTF
.,TRBJ1-2,13,once,TRBV27,TGTGCCAGCAGTAACAGGGTTGGCTATGGCTACACCTTC,CASSNRVGYGYTF
.,TRBJ1-5,17,.,TRBV28,TGTGCCAGCAGTTCCCCAGGGAATTGGGAAGGCAATCAGCCCCAGCATTTT,CASSSPGNWEGNQPQHF
.,TRBJ1-2,13,.,TRBV5-1,TGCGCCAGCAGCTCAGGACAGAACTATGGCTACACCTTC,CASSSGQNYGYTF
TRBD2,TRBJ2-1,15,.,TRBV19,TGTGCCAGTAGTATCGCGGCGGGAGTAAGCAATGAGCAGTTCTTC,CASSIAAGVSNEQFF
.,TRBJ1-2,13,.,TRBV20-1,TGCAGTGCTAGTGGGGGCAGCTTTATGGGCTACACCTTC,CSASGGSFMGYTF
.,TRBJ1-4,14,.,TRBV5-6,TGTGCCAGCAGCCCCTACAGGGCGGGCGAAAAACTGTTTTTT,CASSPYRAGEKLFF
.,TRBJ1-2,13,.,TRBV6-5,TGTGCCAGCAGCCGCACGGACAGTTGGAGCTACACCTTC,CASSRTDSWSYTF
TRBD1,TRBJ1-1,13,once,TRBV5-5,TGTGCCAGCAGCTTAGGGACAGGGAGTGAAGCTTTCTTT,CASSLGTGSEAFF
.,TRBJ2-7,15,.,TRBV7-9,TGTGCCAGCAGCAGTCTGAGCGGCGGCCTCTACGAGCAGTACTTC,CASSSLSGGLYEQYF
TRBD1,TRBJ1-2,15,.,TRBV27,TGTGCCAGCACCCCTCAAGCACCCAGGGGGTATGGCTACACCTTC,CASTPQAPRGYGYTF
.,TRBJ1-2,16,.,TRBV15,TGTGCCACCAGCAGAGATACAGGACAGTCATTCTATGGCTACACCTTC,CATSRDTGQSFYGYTF
TRBD1,TRBJ1-1,16,.,TRBV5-4,TGTGCCAGCAGCTCCAGCTCCGGGACAGGGGATGAGATAGCTTTCTTT,CASSSSSGTGDEIAFF
TRBD2,TRBJ2-5,17,.,TRBV5-1,TGCGCCAGCAGCTTGGGGACTAGCGGGAGGGCCCTCGGGACCCAGTACTTC,CASSLGTSGRALGTQYF
.,TRBJ1-2,14,.,TRBV15,TGTGCCACCAGCAGATCGGGGTTTAACTATGGCTACACCTTC,CATSRSGFNYGYTF
TRBD2,TRBJ2-2,17,.,TRBV18,TGTGCCAGCTCACCACGAAGCGGGAGTGCCGGCACCGGGGAGCTGTTTTTT,CASSPRSGSAGTGELFF
.,TRBJ1-2,13,.,TRBV6-6,TGTGCCAGCAGTTCTAGGGGTGGCTATGGCTACACCTTC,CASSSRGGYGYTF
TRBD1,TRBJ1-5,14,few,TRBV10-3,TGTGCCATCGCGGGACAGCATAAGGGTCAGCCCCAGCATTTT,CAIAGQHKGQPQHF
.,TRBJ2-7,13,.,TRBV6-5,TGTGCCAGCAGTCGTCTTCAGGGTGGGGAGCAGTACTTC,CASSRLQGGEQYF
TRBD2,TRBJ2-6,17,.,TRBV19,TGTGCCAGTAGGGGTCTGTTGAGGGAGGGAGGGGCCAACGTCCTGACTTTC,CASRGLLREGGANVLTF
TRBD2,TRBJ2-6,18,.,TRBV3-1/TRBV3-2,TGTGCCAGCAACCGAGGAGGGCGGGAGAGCTCTGGGGCCAACGTCCTGACTTTC,CASNRGGRESSGANVLTF
.,TRBJ2-5,15,.,TRBV4-1,TGCGCCAGCAGCCAAGTCGTAACGGGCCAAGAGACCCAGTACTTC,CASSQVVTGQETQYF
TRBD1,TRBJ1-3,13,.,TRBV12-3/TRBV12-4,TGTGCCAGCAGTTCGACAGGGAGGAACACCATATATTTT,CASSSTGRNTIYF
TRBD1,TRBJ1-1,15,.,TRBV30,TGTGCCTGGAGTGAAACCGGGACAGGGGACACTGAAGCTTTCTTT,CAWSETGTGDTEAFF
.,TRBJ2-3,14,once,TRBV14,TGTGCCAGCAGCCAGAAGCCGTGGACAGATACGCAGTATTTT,CASSQKPWTDTQYF
.,TRBJ1-2,16,.,TRBV25-1,TGTGCCAGCAGTGCAGTAATGGGAGGAGGGGACTATGGCTACACCTTC,CASSAVMGGGDYGYTF